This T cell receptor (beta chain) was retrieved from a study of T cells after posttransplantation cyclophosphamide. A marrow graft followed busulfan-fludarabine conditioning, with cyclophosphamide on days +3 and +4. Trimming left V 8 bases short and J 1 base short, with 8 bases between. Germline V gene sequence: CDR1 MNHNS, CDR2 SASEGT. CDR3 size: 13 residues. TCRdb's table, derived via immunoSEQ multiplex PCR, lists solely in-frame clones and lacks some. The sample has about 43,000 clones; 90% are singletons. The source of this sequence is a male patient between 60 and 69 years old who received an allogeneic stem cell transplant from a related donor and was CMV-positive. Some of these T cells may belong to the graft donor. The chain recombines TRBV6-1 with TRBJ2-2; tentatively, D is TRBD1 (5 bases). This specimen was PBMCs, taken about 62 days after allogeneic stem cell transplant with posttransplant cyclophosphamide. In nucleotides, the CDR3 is TGTGCCAGCCCCGGACAGAACACCGGGGAGCTGTTTTTT. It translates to CASPGQNTGELFF.